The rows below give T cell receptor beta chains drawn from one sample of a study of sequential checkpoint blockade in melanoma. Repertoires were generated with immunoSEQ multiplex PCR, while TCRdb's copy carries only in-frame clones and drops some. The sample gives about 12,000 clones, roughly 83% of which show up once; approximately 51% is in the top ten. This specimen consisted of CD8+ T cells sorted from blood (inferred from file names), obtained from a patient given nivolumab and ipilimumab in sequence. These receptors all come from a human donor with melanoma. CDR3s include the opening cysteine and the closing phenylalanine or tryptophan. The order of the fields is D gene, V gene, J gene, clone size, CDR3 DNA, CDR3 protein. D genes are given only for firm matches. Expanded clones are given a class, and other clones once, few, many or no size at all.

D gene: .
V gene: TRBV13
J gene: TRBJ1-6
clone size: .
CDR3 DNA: TGTGCCAGCAGCGAGGACAGAGTCTATAATTCACCCCTCCACTTT
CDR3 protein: CASSEDRVYNSPLHF

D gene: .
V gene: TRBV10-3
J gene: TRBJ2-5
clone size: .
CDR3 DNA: TGTGCCATCAGTGGTCGCGGTAAAGAGACCCAGTACTTC
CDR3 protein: CAISGRGKETQYF

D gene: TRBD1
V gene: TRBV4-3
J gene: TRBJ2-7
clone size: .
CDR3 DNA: TGCGCCAGCAGCCTGGCCGGGACAGCCTACGAGCAGTACTTC
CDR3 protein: CASSLAGTAYEQYF

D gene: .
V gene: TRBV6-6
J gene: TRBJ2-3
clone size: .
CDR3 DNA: TGTGCCAGCAGTTACTTAAGACAGGAGAACACAGATACGCAGTATTTT
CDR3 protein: CASSYLRQENTDTQYF

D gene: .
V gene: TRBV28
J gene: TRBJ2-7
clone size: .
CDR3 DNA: TGTGCCAGCAGCCCTTCCGTGGGGCCCGAGCAGTACTTC
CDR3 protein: CASSPSVGPEQYF

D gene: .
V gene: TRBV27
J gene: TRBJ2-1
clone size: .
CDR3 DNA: TGTGCCAGCAGTTTATCGATAACTAGGGACAATGAGCAGTTCTTC
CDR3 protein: CASSLSITRDNEQFF

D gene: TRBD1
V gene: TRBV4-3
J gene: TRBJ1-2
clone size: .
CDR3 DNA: TGCGCCAGCAGCCAAGATGTAGGAGACAGGGGGTCCTATGGCTACACCTTC
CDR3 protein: CASSQDVGDRGSYGYTF

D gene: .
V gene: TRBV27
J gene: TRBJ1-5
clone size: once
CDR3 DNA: TGTGCCAGCAGCCAGGGCCGGAACAATCAGCCCCAGCATTTT
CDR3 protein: CASSQGRNNQPQHF

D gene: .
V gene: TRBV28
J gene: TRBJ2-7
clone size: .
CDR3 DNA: TGTGCCACCTCAATAAGCGTCGGGACATCCTTGTACGAGCAGTACTTC
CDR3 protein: CATSISVGTSLYEQYF

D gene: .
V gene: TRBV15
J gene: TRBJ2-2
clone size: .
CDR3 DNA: TGTGCCACCAGGGCTAGGGGCGGTGCCGGGGAGCTGTTTTTT
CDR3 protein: CATRARGGAGELFF

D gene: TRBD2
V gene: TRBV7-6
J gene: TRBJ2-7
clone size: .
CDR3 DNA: TGTGCCAGCAGCTCTACCCTAGCGGGGGGGCGGTACGAGCAGTACTTC
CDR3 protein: CASSSTLAGGRYEQYF

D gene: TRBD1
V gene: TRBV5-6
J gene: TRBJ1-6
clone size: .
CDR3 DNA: TGTGCCAGCAGCGTCACGACAGGGACGAGGAATTCACCCCTCCACTTT
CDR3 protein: CASSVTTGTRNSPLHF

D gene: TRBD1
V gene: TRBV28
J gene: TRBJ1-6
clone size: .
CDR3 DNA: TGTGCCAGCAGATTCAGTTCCGCCCCCGGGACAGGGACATCACCCCTCCACTTT
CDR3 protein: CASRFSSAPGTGTSPLHF

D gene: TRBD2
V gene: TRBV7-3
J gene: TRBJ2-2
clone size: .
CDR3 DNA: TGTGCCAGCAGCGCGTCAGCGGGGGGGCCTAACACCGGGGAGCTGTTTTTT
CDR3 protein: CASSASAGGPNTGELFF

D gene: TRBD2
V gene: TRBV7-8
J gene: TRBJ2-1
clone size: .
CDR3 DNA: TGTGCCAGCAGCTTTCTAGCGGGGGGGCACAATGAGCAGTTCTTC
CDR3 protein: CASSFLAGGHNEQFF

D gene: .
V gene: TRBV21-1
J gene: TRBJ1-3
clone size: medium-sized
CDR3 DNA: TGTGCCAGATCGGGACAGGGCCGAAACACCATATATTTT
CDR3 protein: CARSGQGRNTIYF

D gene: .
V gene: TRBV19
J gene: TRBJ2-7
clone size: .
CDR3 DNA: TGTGCCAGTAGTGTCCGAAGCGACAGTTACGAGCAGTACTTC
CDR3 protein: CASSVRSDSYEQYF

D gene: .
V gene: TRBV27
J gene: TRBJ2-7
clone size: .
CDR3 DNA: TGTGCCAGCAGTTTAAGCGTAGTCTCCTACGAGCAGTACTTC
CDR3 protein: CASSLSVVSYEQYF

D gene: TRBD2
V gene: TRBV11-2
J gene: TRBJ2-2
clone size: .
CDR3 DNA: TGTGCCAGCAGCTTAGGTGGACTAGCATACACCGGGGAGCTGTTTTTT
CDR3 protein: CASSLGGLAYTGELFF

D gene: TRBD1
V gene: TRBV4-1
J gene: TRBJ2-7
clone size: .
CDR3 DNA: TGCGCCAGCAGCCCAGACAGGGTAAACTACGAGCAGTACTTC
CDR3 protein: CASSPDRVNYEQYF

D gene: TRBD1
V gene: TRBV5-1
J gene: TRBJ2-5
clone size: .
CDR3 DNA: TGCGCCAGCAGCTCACAGGACAGGGAAGAGACCCAGTACTTC
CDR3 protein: CASSSQDREETQYF

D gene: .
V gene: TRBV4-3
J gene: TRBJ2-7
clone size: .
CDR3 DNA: TGCGCCAGCAGCCCGGACAGTTCCTACGATAACGAGCAGTACTTC
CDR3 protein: CASSPDSSYDNEQYF

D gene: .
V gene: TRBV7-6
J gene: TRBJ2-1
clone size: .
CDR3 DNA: TGTGCCAGCAGCTTAGCGGGGGGGCCCTCCTACAATGAGCAGTTCTTC
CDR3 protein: CASSLAGGPSYNEQFF

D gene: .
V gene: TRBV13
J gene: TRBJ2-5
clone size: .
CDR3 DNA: TGTGCCAGCAGCTTAGAAACTCAGCGAGAGACCCAGTACTTC
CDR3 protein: CASSLETQRETQYF

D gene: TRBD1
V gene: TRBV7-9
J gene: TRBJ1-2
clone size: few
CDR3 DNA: TGTGCCAGCAGCCCGGGGACAGTTATGGGCTACACCTTC
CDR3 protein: CASSPGTVMGYTF

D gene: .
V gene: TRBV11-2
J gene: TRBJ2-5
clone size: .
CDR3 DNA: TGTGCCAGCAGCCCTTCAGAATACCAAGAGACCCAGTACTTC
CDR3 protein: CASSPSEYQETQYF

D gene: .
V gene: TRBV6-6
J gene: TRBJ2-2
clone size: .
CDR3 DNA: TGTGCCAGCAAAGTTGCAGGGGACGACACCGGGGAGCTGTTTTTT
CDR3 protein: CASKVAGDDTGELFF

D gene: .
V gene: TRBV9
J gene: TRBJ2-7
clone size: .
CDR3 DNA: TGTGCCAGCAGCTTAACAGGGTCCGAGCAGTACTTC
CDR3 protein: CASSLTGSEQYF

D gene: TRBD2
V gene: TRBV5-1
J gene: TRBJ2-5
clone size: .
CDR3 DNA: TGCGCCAGCAGCTTGGGGACTAGCGGGAGGAAGACCCAGTACTTC
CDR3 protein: CASSLGTSGRKTQYF

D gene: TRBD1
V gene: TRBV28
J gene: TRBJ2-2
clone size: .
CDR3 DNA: TGTGCCAGCAGTTCGGAGACAGGGGGCATCGGGGAGCTGTTTTTT
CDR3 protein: CASSSETGGIGELFF

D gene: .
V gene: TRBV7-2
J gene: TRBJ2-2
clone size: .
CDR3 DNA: TGTGCCAGCAGCTTACGGATCGACAGGCACACCGGGGAGCTGTTTTTT
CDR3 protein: CASSLRIDRHTGELFF

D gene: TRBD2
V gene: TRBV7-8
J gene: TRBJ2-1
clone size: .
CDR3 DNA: TGTGCCAGCAGCCGACTAGCGGGCCCGTCGGTGTTCTTC
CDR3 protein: CASSRLAGPSVFF

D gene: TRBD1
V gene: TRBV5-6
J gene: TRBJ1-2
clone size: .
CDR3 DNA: TGTGCCAGCAGCGTGGGACAGAACTATGGCTACACCTTC
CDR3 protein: CASSVGQNYGYTF

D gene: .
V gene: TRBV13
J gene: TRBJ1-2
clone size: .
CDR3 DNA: TGTGCCAGCAGCCAGAATCTCTATGGCTACACCTTC
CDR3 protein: CASSQNLYGYTF

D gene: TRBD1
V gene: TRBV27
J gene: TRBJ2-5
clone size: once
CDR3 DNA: TGTGCCAGCAGTGCACAGGGGAGAGTCCAAGAGACCCAGTACTTC
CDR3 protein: CASSAQGRVQETQYF

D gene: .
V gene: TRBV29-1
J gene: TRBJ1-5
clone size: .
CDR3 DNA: TGCAGCGTTGGGGGCGGCGGGAGCCAGCCCCAGCATTTT
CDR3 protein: CSVGGGGSQPQHF

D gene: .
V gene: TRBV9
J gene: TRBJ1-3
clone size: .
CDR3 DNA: TGTGCCAGCAGCCTATCCGAGGCTCCTGGAAACACCATATATTTT
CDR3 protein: CASSLSEAPGNTIYF

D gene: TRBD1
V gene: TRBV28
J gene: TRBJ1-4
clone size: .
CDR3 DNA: TGTGCCAGCAGTTTTCGGACAGGGGGCCTAAATGAAAAACTGTTTTTT
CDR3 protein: CASSFRTGGLNEKLFF

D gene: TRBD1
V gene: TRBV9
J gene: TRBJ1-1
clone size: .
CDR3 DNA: TGTGCCAGCAGCACACGGACAGGGGGGGCTTTCTTT
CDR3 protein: CASSTRTGGAFF

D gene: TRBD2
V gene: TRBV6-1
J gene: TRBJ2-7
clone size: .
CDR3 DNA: TGTGCCAGCGAGAACGGGGAGGGAGTCTACGAGCAGTACTTC
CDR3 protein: CASENGEGVYEQYF

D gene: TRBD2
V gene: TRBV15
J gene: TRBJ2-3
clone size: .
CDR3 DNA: TGTGCCACCAGCATACTAGCGGGGACCACAGATACGCAGTATTTT
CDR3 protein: CATSILAGTTDTQYF

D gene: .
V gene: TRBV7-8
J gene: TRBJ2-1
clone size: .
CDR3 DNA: TGTGCCAGCAGCTTAGCGGCGGGACGCTCGAGCTCCTACAATGAGCAGTTCTTC
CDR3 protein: CASSLAAGRSSSYNEQFF

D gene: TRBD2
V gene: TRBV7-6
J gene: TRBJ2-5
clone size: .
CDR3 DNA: TGTGCCAGCAGCCTCCTCCCAGCGGGGGGTCAAGAGACCCAGTACTTC
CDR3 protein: CASSLLPAGGQETQYF

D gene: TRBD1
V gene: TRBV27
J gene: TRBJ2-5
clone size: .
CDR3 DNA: TGTGCCAGCAGTTCAGGGGGAGAGACCCAGTACTTC
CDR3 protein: CASSSGGETQYF

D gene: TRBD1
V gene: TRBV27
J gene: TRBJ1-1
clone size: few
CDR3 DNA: TGTGCCAGCAGGTCAGGGGGCAGGAACACTGAAGCTTTCTTT
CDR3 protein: CASRSGGRNTEAFF

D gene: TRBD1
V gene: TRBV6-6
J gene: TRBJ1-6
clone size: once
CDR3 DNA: TGTGCCAGCAGCAGCCCCCCGGACAGGGACTCACCCCTCCACTTT
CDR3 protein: CASSSPPDRDSPLHF